The 31 T cell receptor beta chains given below trace back to one sample, sequenced in a study of cytomegalovirus exposure and HLA in healthy donors. Clones were read by immunoSEQ multiplex PCR, and TCRdb kept only the in-frame ones, dropping some. This table holds about 160,000 clones, less than 90% found once. Sequencing was carried out using PBMCs. These TCRs come from a woman under 40 in good health and CMV-seronegative.

Only one count was recorded for this clone. The chain joins TRBV30 to TRBJ1-2, with D possibly matching TRBD1 (5 bases). CDR3 length equals 12 residues. The germline V gene has CDR1 GTSNPN and CDR2 SVGIG (reference sequence). Trimming cost V 2 bases and J 6 bases, with 10 bases left between them. This chain's CDR3 is CAWSPQGDGYTF. Written as DNA, the CDR3 is TGTGCCTGGAGTCCGCAGGGAGATGGCTACACCTTC.

The chain joins TRBV5-1 to TRBJ1-1; tentatively, D is TRBD1 (5 bases). Germline CDR1 is SGHRS and CDR2 is YFSETQ. V was pared by 0 bases and J by 1 base, with 13 bases between. This CDR3 comprises 16 residues. CDR3 in DNA: TGCGCCAGCAGCTTGGCCCAAAGGCAGGGGAACACTGAAGCTTTCTTT. Translation gives CASSLAQRQGNTEAFF.

V usage is TRBV7-2 and J usage is TRBJ1-2, with D hard to call. The CDR3 runs to 16 residues. Looked up from germline, CDR1 is SGHTA and CDR2 is FQGNSA. V was clipped by 4 bases and J by 1 base, with 16 bases between them. The CDR3 DNA is TGTGCCAGCAGCTCCCCGCCGGAGGCCGTTAACTATGGCTACACCTTC. Its translation: CASSSPPEAVNYGYTF. The full variable domain, in which reference TRBV7-2 and TRBJ1-2 provide the parts outside the CDR3, is GAGVSQSPSNKVTEKGKDVELRCDPISGHTALYWYRQSLGQGLEFLIYFQGNSAPDKSGLPSDRFSAERTGGSVSTLTIQRTQQEDSAVYLCASSSPPEAVNYGYTFGSGTRLTVV.

The J gene is TRBJ2-6, the V gene TRBV19, with D possibly TRBD2 on 6 matching bases. Germline assignment: CDR1 LNHDA and CDR2 SQIVND (reference sequence). Trimming pared 4 bases from V and 2 bases from J, leaving 9 bases between. The CDR3 covers 15 residues. As DNA, the CDR3 is TGTGCCAGTAGTAGGTCGGGAGCTGGGGCCAACGTCCTGACTTTC. Encoded protein: CASSRSGAGANVLTF.

V usage is TRBV4-2 and J usage is TRBJ2-7; TRBD2 matches at 9 bases. Trimming took 3 bases from V and 0 from J; bases not matched to a gene: 9. CDR1 is LGHNA, CDR2 YNFKEQ, per germline. CDR3 size: 17 residues. In DNA, the CDR3 is TGTGCCAGCAGCCAGGGCCCCGGGCGGGGGGGCTCCTACGAGCAGTACTTC. Residues: CASSQGPGRGGSYEQYF.

The DNA for the CDR3 is TGTGCCAGCAGTCCGGGGGGCGGGGTAGGCCATACGCAGTATTTT. It codes for CASSPGGGVGHTQYF. The chain is built from TRBV27 and TRBJ2-3; weak D call: TRBD2 (7 bases). The germline V gene has CDR1 MNHEY and CDR2 SMNVEV (reference sequence). The CDR3 is 15 amino acids. V was clipped by 5 bases and J by 7 bases, with 19 bases between them.

The genes are TRBV5-1 and TRBJ1-3, with TRBD1 as a possible D gene (6 bases). Germline V gene data show CDR1 as SGHRS and CDR2 as YFSETQ. The CDR3 is 16 amino acids. Between the trimmed V and J ends, which lost 3 bases and 0 bases, there was a span of 13 bases. This CDR3 reads CASSSRDTASGNTIYF. CDR3 in DNA: TGCGCCAGCAGCTCACGGGACACCGCCTCTGGAAACACCATATATTTT.

The V call is TRBV19, the J call TRBJ1-1, with 8 bases matching TRBD1. Germline CDR1 and CDR2: LNHDA and SQIVND (reference sequence). Trimming at V came to 4 bases and at J to 3 bases, leaving 7 bases not matched to a gene. The CDR3 is made up of 15 amino acids. The CDR3 here is CASSRTGTADTEAFF. DNA of the CDR3: TGTGCCAGTAGTAGGACAGGGACGGCGGACACTGAAGCTTTCTTT.

The chain links TRBV19 to TRBJ2-7; TRBD1 matches 10 bases. The V gene's germline CDR1 is LNHDA and CDR2 SQIVND (reference sequence). Germline trimming cut 5 bases from V and 2 bases from J; bases unmatched to any gene: 3. The CDR3 contains 14 residues. The CDR3 DNA follows: TGTGCCAGTAGTCAGACAGGGGGCCCCTACGAGCAGTACTTC. It translates to CASSQTGGPYEQYF.

The rearrangement joins TRBV19 to TRBJ1-5, with a tentative D call TRBD1 (5 bases). V was clipped by 3 bases and J by 1 base, with 16 bases between them. The germline V gene has CDR1 LNHDA and CDR2 SQIVND (reference sequence). This CDR3 has 17 residues. The CDR3 protein is CASSILGRVLSNQPQHF. The CDR3 region has the DNA TGTGCCAGTAGTATTCTGGGCAGGGTGTTAAGCAATCAGCCCCAGCATTTT.

J is TRBJ2-5 and V is TRBV18; D gene uncertain. The V end was cut by 3 bases, the J end by 3 bases, with 29 bases between. Germline V gene sequence: CDR1 KGHSH, CDR2 LQKENI. The CDR3 spans 20 residues. CDR3 residues: CASSPYLSPFGRWGKETQYF. The CDR3 region has the DNA TGTGCCAGCTCACCTTATCTTAGCCCCTTTGGACGGTGGGGAAAAGAGACCCAGTACTTC.

The genes are TRBV9 and TRBJ1-1, with D maybe TRBD1 (5 bases). With 0 bases removed from V and 6 bases from J, the gap between germline ends came to 18 bases. CDR3 length: 16 amino acids. CDR1 is SGDLS, CDR2 YYNGEE, per germline. This CDR3 is CASSVEANGGYAEAFF. CDR3 in DNA: TGTGCCAGCAGCGTAGAAGCAAACGGGGGATATGCTGAAGCTTTCTTT.

The V call is TRBV2, the J call TRBJ2-2; 10 bases agree with TRBD2. The CDR3 is 15 residues long. CDR1 is SNHLY and CDR2 is FYNNEI in the germline V gene. The junction had 4 bases not matched to a gene; V was cut back by 8 bases and J by 1 base. The CDR3 protein is CASRAGGRNTGELFF. CDR3 nucleotide sequence: TGTGCCAGCCGAGCGGGGGGGAGGAACACCGGGGAGCTGTTTTTT. The whole variable domain, remainder taken from reference TRBV2 and TRBJ2-2, is EPEVTQTPSHQVTQMGQEVILRCVPISNHLYFYWYRQILGQKVEFLVSFYNNEISEKSEIFDDQFSVERPDGSNFTLKIRSTKLEDSAMYFCASRAGGRNTGELFFGEGSRLTVL.

This clone is deemed medium-sized (0.01 to 0.1%). The same CDR3 also results from other DNA sequences found in this sample. This chain uses TRBV6-4 with TRBJ2-3; the match to TRBD2 covers 10 bases. The CDR3 has 15 residues. The V gene's germline CDR1 is MRHNA and CDR2 SNTAGT. The trim removed 0 bases at V and 4 bases at J, leaving 1 base unmatched. The CDR3, as DNA: TGTGCCAGCAGTGACTCGAGCGGGGGGGCAGATACGCAGTATTTT. Translating it yields CASSDSSGGADTQYF.

The chain joins TRBV7-6 to TRBJ1-4, with D tentatively TRBD1 (6 bases). The CDR3 spans 13 residues. V lost 2 bases and J lost 8, with 9 bases in between. From germline, CDR1 is SGHVS and CDR2 FNYEAQ. The CDR3, as DNA: TGTGCCAGCAGCTTACGACAGGACGAAAAACTGTTTTTT. It yields the protein CASSLRQDEKLFF.

The chain carries TRBV6-6 and TRBJ1-2; 9 positions match TRBD1. The germline CDR1 and CDR2 sequences are MNHNY and SVGAGI (reference sequence). The CDR3 is 12 residues long. Unmatched junction bases numbered 3, after V lost 6 bases and J lost 7 bases. The DNA for the CDR3 is TGTGCCAGCAGAGTGACAGGGGGTGGCTACACCTTC. It codes for CASRVTGGGYTF.

This chain joins TRBV27 and TRBJ2-7, with 8 bases identical to TRBD1. In germline, CDR1 is MNHEY, CDR2 SMNVEV (reference sequence). The CDR3 sequence is 14 residues long. V lost 5 bases to trimming and J lost 2 bases; unmatched junction nucleotides: 5. The DNA for the CDR3 is TGTGCCAGCAGTCCTCTGGACAGGGCCTACGAGCAGTACTTC. It yields the protein CASSPLDRAYEQYF.

J is TRBJ2-2 and V is TRBV5-1; D perhaps matches TRBD1 (5 bases). The germline V and J ends were trimmed by 4 bases and 0 bases, with 10 bases remaining between them. The CDR3 is 15 amino acids. Germline V gene data show CDR1 as SGHRS and CDR2 as YFSETQ. CDR3 loop: CASSRTGANTGELFF. CDR3 in DNA: TGCGCCAGCAGCAGAACAGGCGCGAACACCGGGGAGCTGTTTTTT.

The V and J genes are TRBV28 and TRBJ1-5, with D maybe TRBD1 (6 bases). Trimming stripped 7 bases from V and 7 bases from J, with 23 bases between. The germline gives CDR1 MDHEN, CDR2 SYDVKM. The CDR3 extends over 16 amino acids. CDR3 amino acids: CASTPLGGDIEQPQHF. In nucleotides, the CDR3 is TGTGCCAGCACTCCCCTCGGTGGGGACATCGAACAGCCCCAGCATTTT.

The V and J genes are TRBV19 and TRBJ2-7; TRBD1 might be the D (6 bases). V lost 1 base and J 2 bases, leaving 9 bases between the germline ends. The CDR3 consists of 14 residues. CDR1 and CDR2 from the germline V gene are LNHDA and SQIVND (reference sequence). The CDR3 sequence is CASSIAQGPYEQYF. CDR3 bases: TGTGCCAGTAGTATAGCACAGGGTCCCTACGAGCAGTACTTC.

The gene calls are TRBV4-2 and TRBJ2-1, with D uncertain. Germline V lookup: CDR1 LGHNA, CDR2 YNFKEQ. V dropped 0 bases and J dropped 5 bases, with 5 bases sitting between them. This CDR3 is built from 13 residues. The CDR3 here is CASSQDRDNEQFF. The CDR3 region has the DNA TGTGCCAGCAGCCAAGATCGAGACAATGAGCAGTTCTTC.

The chain joins TRBV6-6 to TRBJ2-5; TRBD2 aligns across 16 bases. The CDR3 is made up of 16 amino acids. V gave up 4 bases and J gave up 7 bases; unmatched junction bases: 6. Germline values: CDR1 MNHNY, CDR2 SVGAGI (reference sequence). The DNA for the CDR3 is TGTGCCAGCAGTTCGGGGACTAGCGGGAGGGCCGGGACCCAGTACTTC. Protein product: CASSSGTSGRAGTQYF.

V usage is TRBV5-1 and J usage is TRBJ2-6, with 9 positions matching TRBD1. The V gene end was trimmed by 5 bases and the J gene end by 0 bases; junction bases not matched to a gene: 9. Germline V gene data show CDR1 as SGHRS and CDR2 as YFSETQ. This CDR3 has 18 residues. The CDR3 DNA sequence: TGCGCCAGCAGTAGGGGACAGGGAAGAAACTCTGGGGCCAACGTCCTGACTTTC. This encodes CASSRGQGRNSGANVLTF.

This CDR3 is CATSSTGQAHNEQFF. The CDR3 DNA reads TGTGCCACCAGCAGCACGGGACAGGCCCACAATGAGCAGTTCTTC. The chain couples TRBV15 to TRBJ2-1; 8 positions agree with TRBD1. Germline V CDR1 and CDR2: LNHNV, YYDKDF (reference sequence). The J segment lost 5 bases and the V segment lost 3 bases, leaving 6 bases of the junction unmatched. The CDR3 is 15 residues long.

The chain is built from TRBV30 and TRBJ2-3; 9 positions match TRBD2. The V segment lost 1 base and the J segment 2 bases; nucleotides outside the gene matches: 4. The length of the CDR3 is 15 residues. Germline V gives CDR1 GTSNPN, CDR2 SVGIG (reference sequence). CDR3 coding DNA: TGTGCCTGGAGTGCGCTAGCGGGGAACACAGATACGCAGTATTTT. It yields the protein CAWSALAGNTDTQYF.

The rearrangement links TRBV5-1 to TRBJ1-2, with a possible D match to TRBD1 (6 bases). Deletions cut 5 bases from V and 0 bases from J, with 20 bases between. The CDR3 covers 17 residues. Per germline, CDR1 SGHRS and CDR2 YFSETQ. The CDR3 here is CASRPTSRTVANYGYTF. The CDR3 nucleotides are TGCGCCAGCAGGCCGACCAGCCGGACAGTAGCTAACTATGGCTACACCTTC.

The chain is built from TRBV27 and TRBJ2-1; D unclear. This CDR3 is 14 amino acids long. The germline V and J ends were trimmed by 6 bases and 0 bases, with 9 bases remaining between them. Germline V CDR1 and CDR2: MNHEY, SMNVEV (reference sequence). The CDR3 DNA reads TGTGCCAGCAGCCCCGGTGGCTCCTACAATGAGCAGTTCTTC. Encoded protein: CASSPGGSYNEQFF.

This clone was observed a single time. The chain combines TRBV6-5 with TRBJ1-1; possible D gene TRBD1, 5 bases. Looked up from germline, CDR1 is MNHEY and CDR2 is SVGAGI. V lost 0 bases and J lost 2, with 7 bases in between. This CDR3 spans 14 amino acids. CDR3 sequence reads: CASSYSGGNTEAFF. In nucleotides, the CDR3 is TGTGCCAGCAGTTACTCGGGGGGTAACACTGAAGCTTTCTTT.

The chain employs TRBV5-1 and TRBJ1-4; a weak D match, TRBD1 (5 bases). Germline V lookup: CDR1 SGHRS, CDR2 YFSETQ. CDR3 length equals 17 residues. Trimming took 1 base from V and 4 from J, leaving 17 bases between them. The CDR3 protein is CASSLLVSGTGNEKLFF. The CDR3 coding sequence is TGCGCCAGCAGCTTGTTGGTTTCGGGGACGGGTAATGAAAAACTGTTTTTT.

The chain has TRBV27 and TRBJ1-5; tentative D call: TRBD1 (6 bases). The V and J ends lost 5 bases and 9 bases respectively, with 14 bases between them. This CDR3 region has 13 residues. The germline V gene encodes CDR1 MNHEY and CDR2 SMNVEV (reference sequence). The chain's CDR3 is CASSPQRGAPQHF. The CDR3 bases are TGTGCCAGCAGTCCACAGCGGGGGGCGCCCCAGCATTTT.

This clone was found once. The chain has TRBV28 and TRBJ2-2; D ambiguous. V was trimmed by 6 bases and J by 2 bases, leaving 13 bases between them. In germline, CDR1 is MDHEN, CDR2 SYDVKM. The CDR3 is 15 amino acids. This CDR3 is CASRLPGLNTGELFF. CDR3 DNA: TGTGCCAGCAGACTCCCCGGGCTCAACACCGGGGAGCTGTTTTTT.